The 25 T cell receptor beta chains below all came from one sample that was sequenced in a study of CD8 T cells in ankylosing spondylitis. TCRdb independently ran MiXCR on the 5' RACE reads; one entry per CDR3 protein. The sample has about 140,000 distinct CDR3 sequences; approximately 8.4% are singletons. Sequencing used synovial fluid, either unsorted or a sorted T cell fraction (not recorded which). The receptors were gathered from a male donor with ankylosing spondylitis.

This clonotype was recorded at least ten times. This chain connects TRBV7-2 to TRBJ2-7, with 7 bases that match TRBD2. Germline trimming cut 3 bases from V and 3 bases from J; bases unmatched to any gene: 5. Germline assignment: CDR1 SGHTA and CDR2 FQGNSA. The CDR3 totals 14 residues. In nucleotides, the CDR3 is TGTGCCAGCAGCTTTACGGGGGGTGGCTACGAGCAGTACTTC. Encoded protein: CASSFTGGGYEQYF. Using reference TRBV7-2 and TRBJ2-7 for the parts outside the CDR3, the full variable domain is GAGVSQSPSNKVTEKGKDVELRCDPISGHTALYWYRQSLGQGLEFLIYFQGNSAPDKSGLPSDRFSAERTGGSVSTLTIQRTQQEDSAVYLCASSFTGGGYEQYFGPGTRLTVT.

Ten or more counts support this clonotype. The chain is built from TRBV5-1 and TRBJ2-5; TRBD2 matches 7 bases. Losses at the gene ends were 0 bases for V and 3 bases for J; bases not matched to a gene: 5. CDR3 length equals 15 residues. Germline-derived CDR1 and CDR2 are SGHRS and YFSETQ. CDR3 coding DNA: TGCGCCAGCAGCTTGGGGAGCGGGGTAGAAGAGACCCAGTACTTC. Translated, it gives CASSLGSGVEETQYF. Together with reference TRBV5-1 and TRBJ2-5, the CDR3 gives the full variable domain: KAGVTQTPRYLIKTRGQQVTLSCSPISGHRSVSWYQQTPGQGLQFLFEYFSETQRNKGNFPGRFSGRQFSNSRSEMNVSTLELGDSALYLCASSLGSGVEETQYFGPGTRLLVL.

This clonotype was seen many times. J is TRBJ2-3 and V is TRBV19, with TRBD2 as a possible D gene (6 bases). V was clipped by 7 bases and J by 6 bases, with 11 bases between them. This CDR3 has 12 amino acids. Germline CDR1 is LNHDA and CDR2 is SQIVND (reference sequence). The CDR3 DNA sequence: TGTGCCAGTACTACGGAGGGGGATACGCAGTATTTT. Encoded protein: CASTTEGDTQYF.

This clonotype was seen only a few times. This chain links TRBV10-3 with TRBJ2-5, with no clear D. Trimming stripped 0 bases from V and 5 bases from J, with 4 bases between. Per germline, CDR1 ENHRY and CDR2 SYGVKD. CDR3 length equals 12 residues. The CDR3 reads CAISESSETQYF. In DNA, the CDR3 is TGTGCCATCAGTGAGTCTAGCGAGACCCAGTACTTC.

This clonotype was observed at least ten times. The gene calls are TRBV4-2 and TRBJ1-1; D call uncertain. The CDR3 covers 15 residues. V lost 2 bases and J lost 0, with 10 bases in between. In germline, CDR1 is LGHNA, CDR2 YNFKEQ. CDR3 region: CASSQNSGVNTEAFF. DNA for the CDR3: TGTGCCAGCAGCCAAAATAGTGGAGTGAACACTGAAGCTTTCTTT.

V gene TRBV5-6 combines with J gene TRBJ1-2; 8 bases are a match to TRBD1. The V gene end was trimmed by 0 bases and the J gene end by 6 bases; junction bases not matched to a gene: 7. The germline CDR1 and CDR2 sequences are SGHDT and YYEEEE. The CDR3 has 15 residues. CDR3 sequence: CASSLEVGQGHGYTF. The CDR3 region has the DNA TGTGCCAGCAGCTTGGAGGTCGGACAGGGACATGGCTACACCTTC. The variable domain in full, completed from reference TRBV5-6 and TRBJ1-2, reads DAGVTQSPTHLIKTRGQQVTLRCSPKSGHDTVSWYQQALGQGPQFIFQYYEEEERQRGNFPDRFSGHQFPNYSSELNVNALLLGDSALYLCASSLEVGQGHGYTFGSGTRLTVV.

The chain has TRBV10-3 and TRBJ1-1, with no clear D. The V and J ends lost 7 bases and 1 base respectively, with 10 bases between them. This CDR3 contains 13 residues. Germline CDR1 ENHRY, CDR2 SYGVKD. CDR3 protein: CAIMESQNTEAFF. DNA for the CDR3: TGTGCCATCATGGAATCACAGAACACTGAAGCTTTCTTT.

Many counts were recorded for this clonotype. The genes are TRBV20-1 and TRBJ2-3; 11 nucleotides match TRBD2. The length of the CDR3 is 14 residues. V lost 5 bases and J lost 7; bases outside the gene matches: 8. Germline CDR1 DFQATT, CDR2 SNEGSKA (reference sequence). DNA for the CDR3: TGCAGTGCTGCGACTAGCGGGATTTCAAATACGCAGTATTTT. Protein product: CSAATSGISNTQYF.

There are many counts of this clonotype. The chain has TRBV27 and TRBJ2-5; perhaps TRBD2 as D (6 bases). This CDR3 region has 12 residues. CDR1 is MNHEY and CDR2 is SMNVEV in the germline V gene (reference sequence). V lost 4 bases and J lost 7, with 10 bases in between. The CDR3 loop is CASSSDGRTQYF. In DNA form, the CDR3 reads TGTGCCAGCAGTTCTGACGGGAGGACCCAGTACTTC.

This clonotype was counted at least ten times. V gene TRBV12-2 combines with J gene TRBJ2-5. TRBV12-2 is assigned pseudogene status. The CDR3 is 10 amino acids. CDR3 amino acids: CASRQGTQYF. CDR3 nucleotide sequence: TGTGCAAGTCGCCAGGGGACCCAGTACTTC.

This clonotype has at least ten counts. The gene calls are TRBV7-3 and TRBJ1-1; 8 positions agree with TRBD1. Germline V CDR1 and CDR2: SGHTA, FQGTGA. CDR3 length equals 15 residues. V gave up 5 bases and J gave up 5 bases; unmatched junction bases: 10. The CDR3, as DNA: TGTGCCAGCAGCCCACAGGGGGGAAGGGGTACTGAAGCTTTCTTT. Translation: CASSPQGGRGTEAFF.

The rearrangement joins TRBV7-2 to TRBJ1-2; D is undetermined. Germline values: CDR1 SGHTA, CDR2 FQGNSA. The CDR3 contains 16 residues. V was cut by 6 bases and J by 2 bases, with 19 bases left in between. The CDR3 nucleotides read TGTGCCAGCAGTTCCCGGTCCTCGGATTTAAACTATGGCTACACCTTC. Translated, it gives CASSSRSSDLNYGYTF.

A remark on this clonotype: A much larger clonotype is one base distant, so this may be a read error. V usage is TRBV20-1 and J usage is TRBJ1-1; D not resolved. Germline values: CDR1 DFQATT, CDR2 SNEGSKA (reference sequence). The CDR3 runs to 13 residues. The CDR3, as DNA: TGCAGTGCTAGAAATCGAGAGAACGCTGAAGCTTTCTTT. This sequence encodes CSARNRENAEAFF.

The table lists this clonotype with many counts. The rearrangement uses TRBV29-1 and TRBJ1-1; D gene uncertain. Trimming took off 6 bases at V and 7 bases at J, with 9 bases between the two ends. Germline values: CDR1 SQVTM, CDR2 ANQGSEA. This CDR3 is 10 amino acids long. CDR3 amino acids: CSVGESEAFF. Written as DNA, the CDR3 is TGCAGCGTGGGTGAGAGTGAAGCTTTCTTT.

At least ten counts were recorded for this clonotype. The chain has TRBV7-2 and TRBJ2-3; TRBD1 matches 7 bases. In germline, CDR1 is SGHTA, CDR2 FQGNSA. The CDR3 consists of 14 residues. Unmatched junction bases numbered 6, after V lost 3 bases and J lost 6 bases. The CDR3 sequence is CASSFMTGSDTQYF. The CDR3 DNA reads as TGTGCCAGCAGCTTCATGACAGGGTCGGATACGCAGTATTTT.

The chain joins TRBV11-2 to TRBJ2-1, with 12 bases aligning to TRBD2. CDR1 is SGHAT, CDR2 FQNNGV, per germline. This CDR3 has 15 amino acids. J gave up 8 bases and V 2 bases, and 4 bases lay outside the gene matches. The DNA for the CDR3 is TGTGCCAGCAGCTTAAGACTAGCGGGAGAGGATGAGCAGTTCTTC. Protein: CASSLRLAGEDEQFF.

CDR3 protein: CASSPRVRGHDEQFF. CDR3 sequence (DNA): TGTGCCAGCAGCCCCCGGGTCAGGGGGCACGATGAGCAGTTCTTC. The chain joins TRBV11-2 to TRBJ2-1; TRBD1 matches 8 bases. This CDR3 contains 15 residues. Per the germline V gene, CDR1 is SGHAT and CDR2 is FQNNGV. V lost 5 bases, J lost 8 bases, and 11 bases stayed unmatched.

In this sample, this clonotype turned up many times. The CDR3 here is CASSRDISYEQYF. The CDR3 DNA is TGTGCCAGCAGCCGGGACATTTCCTACGAGCAGTACTTC. The chain uses TRBV6-2 or TRBV6-3 and TRBJ2-7; possibly TRBD1 for D (6 bases). V lost 6 bases and J 1 base, leaving 10 bases between the germline ends. From germline, CDR1 is MNHEY and CDR2 SVGEGT. This CDR3 spans 13 amino acids.

This clonotype was recorded at least ten times. The chain has TRBV11-2 and TRBJ1-5, with no clear D. The CDR3 extends over 15 amino acids. V was clipped by 0 bases and J by 4 bases, with 10 bases between them. Germline V gene data show CDR1 as SGHAT and CDR2 as FQNNGV. For the CDR3, the DNA is TGTGCCAGCAGCTTAGAAGCTGGGTCGAATCAGCCCCAGCATTTT. This encodes CASSLEAGSNQPQHF.

At least ten counts were recorded for this clonotype. The CDR3 DNA follows: TGTGCCAGCAGCCGACAAACCTTCACAGATACGCAGTATTTT. Translation gives CASSRQTFTDTQYF. This chain joins TRBV3-1 and TRBJ2-3; D call uncertain. The CDR3 totals 14 residues. Germline V gives CDR1 LGHDT, CDR2 YNNKEL (reference sequence). Trimming took off 4 bases at V and 2 bases at J, with 10 bases between the two ends.

The rearrangement uses TRBV2 and TRBJ1-1, with a tentative D call TRBD1 (5 bases). Germline CDR1 is SNHLY and CDR2 is FYNNEI. Trimming cost V 4 bases and J 3 bases, with 18 bases left between them. The CDR3 is made up of 16 amino acids. The CDR3 sequence is CASSVSGASRDTEAFF. The CDR3 region has the DNA TGTGCCAGCAGTGTTTCCGGGGCTAGCCGGGACACTGAAGCTTTCTTT. The full variable domain, completed using reference TRBV2 and TRBJ1-1, is EPEVTQTPSHQVTQMGQEVILRCVPISNHLYFYWYRQILGQKVEFLVSFYNNEISEKSEIFDDQFSVERPDGSNFTLKIRSTKLEDSAMYFCASSVSGASRDTEAFFGQGTRLTVV.

This clonotype appeared many times. The V gene is TRBV9, the J gene TRBJ2-5, with 7 bases identical to TRBD2. This CDR3 has 14 amino acids. The ends lost 4 bases at V and 0 bases at J; junction bases unmatched: 3. Germline assignment: CDR1 SGDLS and CDR2 YYNGEE. CDR3 nucleotide sequence: TGTGCCAGCAGCCCCGGGACTAACCAAGAGACCCAGTACTTC. This codes for CASSPGTNQETQYF. Combining the CDR3 with reference TRBV9 and TRBJ2-5 gives the whole variable domain DSGVTQTPKHLITATGQRVTLRCSPRSGDLSVYWYQQSLDQGLQFLIQYYNGEERAKGNILERFSAQQFPDLHSELNLSSLELGDSALYFCASSPGTNQETQYFGPGTRLLVL.

This clonotype was picked up a small number of times. J is TRBJ2-2 and V is TRBV29-1; weak D call: TRBD1 (5 bases). CDR1 and CDR2 from the germline V gene are SQVTM and ANQGSEA. The CDR3 runs to 14 residues. V lost 2 bases and J lost 7, with 14 bases in between. The CDR3 spells CSVERQGPVGELFF. The CDR3 DNA follows: TGCAGCGTTGAAAGGCAGGGCCCAGTCGGGGAGCTGTTTTTT.

The chain has TRBV11-2 and TRBJ1-1; TRBD1 is a possible D gene (5 bases). Germline values: CDR1 SGHAT, CDR2 FQNNGV. This CDR3 region has 15 residues. With 4 bases removed from V and 0 bases from J, the gap between germline ends came to 12 bases. The CDR3 region has the DNA TGTGCCAGCAGCTCAACGACAGTGATGAACACTGAAGCTTTCTTT. Its translation: CASSSTTVMNTEAFF.

This sequence joins TRBV24-1 and TRBJ2-5; the D call may be TRBD1 or TRBD2 (5 bases each). CDR1 is KGHDR, CDR2 SFDVKD, per germline. The V end was cut by 3 bases, the J end by 1 base, with 14 bases between. This CDR3 comprises 16 residues. The CDR3 DNA sequence: TGTGCCACCAGTGATAACACTCCGGGGCGCCAAGAGACCCAGTACTTC. Translation gives CATSDNTPGRQETQYF.